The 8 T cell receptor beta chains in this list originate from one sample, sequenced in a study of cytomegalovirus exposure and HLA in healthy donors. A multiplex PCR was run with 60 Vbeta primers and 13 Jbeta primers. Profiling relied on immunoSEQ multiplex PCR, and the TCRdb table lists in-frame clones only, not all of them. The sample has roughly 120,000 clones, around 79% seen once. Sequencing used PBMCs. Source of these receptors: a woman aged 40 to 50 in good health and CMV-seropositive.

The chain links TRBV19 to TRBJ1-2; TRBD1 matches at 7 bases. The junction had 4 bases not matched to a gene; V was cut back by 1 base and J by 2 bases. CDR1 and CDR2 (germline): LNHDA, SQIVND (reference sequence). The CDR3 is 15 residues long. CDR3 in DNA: TGTGCCAGTAGTATAGGTCAGGGGGTCAACTATGGCTACACCTTC. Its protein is CASSIGQGVNYGYTF.

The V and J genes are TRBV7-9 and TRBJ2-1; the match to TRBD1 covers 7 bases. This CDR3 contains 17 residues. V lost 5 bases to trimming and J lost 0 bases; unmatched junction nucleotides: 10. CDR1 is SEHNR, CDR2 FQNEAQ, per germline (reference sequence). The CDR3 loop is CASSHRQGPSSYNEQFF. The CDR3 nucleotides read TGTGCCAGCAGCCATCGACAGGGTCCGAGCTCCTACAATGAGCAGTTCTTC.

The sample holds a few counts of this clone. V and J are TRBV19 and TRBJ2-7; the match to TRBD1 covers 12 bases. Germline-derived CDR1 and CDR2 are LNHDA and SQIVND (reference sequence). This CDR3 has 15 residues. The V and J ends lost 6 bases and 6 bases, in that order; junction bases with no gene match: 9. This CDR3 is CASRSGTGGSAEQYF. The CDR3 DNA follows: TGTGCCAGTAGATCCGGGACAGGGGGCTCGGCCGAGCAGTACTTC.

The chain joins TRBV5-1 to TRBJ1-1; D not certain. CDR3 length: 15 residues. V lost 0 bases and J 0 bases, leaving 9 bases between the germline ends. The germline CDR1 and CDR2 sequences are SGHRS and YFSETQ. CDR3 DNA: TGCGCCAGCAGCTTGGACTCAGGAATGAACACTGAAGCTTTCTTT. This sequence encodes CASSLDSGMNTEAFF.

CDR3 coding DNA: TGTGCCAGCAGCACAACCTACGAGCAGTACTTC. This codes for CASSTTYEQYF. The chain has TRBV5-8 and TRBJ2-7; D is uncertain. Germline CDR1 is SGHTS and CDR2 is YDEGEE. The CDR3 is 11 amino acids. Trimming shortened V by 4 bases and J by 2 bases, and 4 bases separated the two germline ends.

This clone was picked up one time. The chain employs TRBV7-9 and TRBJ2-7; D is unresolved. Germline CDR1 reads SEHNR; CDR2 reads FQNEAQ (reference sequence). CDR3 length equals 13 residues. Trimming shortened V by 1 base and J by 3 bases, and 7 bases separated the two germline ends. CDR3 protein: CASSLESNYEQYF. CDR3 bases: TGTGCCAGCAGCTTAGAATCCAACTACGAGCAGTACTTC.

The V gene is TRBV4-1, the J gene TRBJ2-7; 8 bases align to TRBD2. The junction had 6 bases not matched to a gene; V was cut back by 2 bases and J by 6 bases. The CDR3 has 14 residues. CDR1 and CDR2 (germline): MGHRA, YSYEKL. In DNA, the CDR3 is TGCGCCAGCAGCCAATCGGGAGGGCCCCGCGAGCAGTACTTC. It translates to CASSQSGGPREQYF.

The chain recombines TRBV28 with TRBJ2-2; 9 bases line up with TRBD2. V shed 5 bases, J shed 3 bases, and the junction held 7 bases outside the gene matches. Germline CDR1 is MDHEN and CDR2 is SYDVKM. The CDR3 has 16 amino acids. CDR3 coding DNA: TGTGCCAGCAGTCTCCCTAGCGGGAAGGACACCGGGGAGCTGTTTTTT. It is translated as CASSLPSGKDTGELFF.